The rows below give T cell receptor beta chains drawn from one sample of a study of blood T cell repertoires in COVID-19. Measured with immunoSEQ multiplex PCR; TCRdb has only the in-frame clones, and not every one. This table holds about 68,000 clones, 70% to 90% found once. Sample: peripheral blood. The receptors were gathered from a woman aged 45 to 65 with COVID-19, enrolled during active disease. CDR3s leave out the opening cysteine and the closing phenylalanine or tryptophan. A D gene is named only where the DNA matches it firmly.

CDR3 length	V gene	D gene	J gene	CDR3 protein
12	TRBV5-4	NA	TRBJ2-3	ASSPGPSPDTQY
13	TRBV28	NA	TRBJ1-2	ASSRPRGGSYGYT
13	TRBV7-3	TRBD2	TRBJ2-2	ASSRTSGSGGELF
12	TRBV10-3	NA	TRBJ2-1	ASAGLTPVNEQF
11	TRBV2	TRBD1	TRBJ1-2	ASSNDRGGGYT
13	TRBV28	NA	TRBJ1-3	ASSPSVRAGNTIY
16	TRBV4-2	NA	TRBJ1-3	ASSQHPDTGTYGNTIY
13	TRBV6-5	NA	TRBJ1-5	ASNPTGVSNQPQH
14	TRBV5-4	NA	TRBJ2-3	ASSLGSALGTDTQY
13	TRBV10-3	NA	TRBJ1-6	AISEGRQGNSPLH
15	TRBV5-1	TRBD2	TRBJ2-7	ASSLLSSRLAGHEQY
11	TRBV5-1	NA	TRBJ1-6	ASKDRSNSPLH
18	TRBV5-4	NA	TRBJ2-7	ASSSKPTGGLAGAGDEQY
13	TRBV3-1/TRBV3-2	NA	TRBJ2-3	ASSQAWGDTDTQY
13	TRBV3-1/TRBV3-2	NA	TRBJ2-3	ASSQGKGRGNTQY
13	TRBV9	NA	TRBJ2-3	ASSAGLQGTDTQY
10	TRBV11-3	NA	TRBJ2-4	ASSLDALTEY
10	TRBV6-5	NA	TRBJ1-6	ATGQGGSPLH
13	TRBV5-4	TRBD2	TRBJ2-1	ASSLTAGEGTEQF
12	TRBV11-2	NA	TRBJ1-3	ASSAYRRGNTIY
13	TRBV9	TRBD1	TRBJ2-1	ASSVRQGSYNEQF
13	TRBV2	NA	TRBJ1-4	ASSEGAGPWEKLF
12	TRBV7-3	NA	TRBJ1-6	ASSLGDTHSPLH
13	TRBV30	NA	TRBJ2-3	AWSPGTRGADTQY
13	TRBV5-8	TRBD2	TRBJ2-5	ASSSGLAVQETQY
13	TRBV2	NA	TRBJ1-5	ASRGIQGFNQPQH
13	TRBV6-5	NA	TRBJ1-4	ASSFQQPANEKLF
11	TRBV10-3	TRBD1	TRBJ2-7	ASRGQGGYEQY
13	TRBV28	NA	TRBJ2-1	ASSPLDSAYNEQF
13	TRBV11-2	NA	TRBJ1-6	ASSLRTVYNSPLH
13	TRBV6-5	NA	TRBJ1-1	ASSPRQALNTEAF
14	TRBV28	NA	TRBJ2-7	ASSPRMTRVAYEQY
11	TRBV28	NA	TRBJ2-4	ASSLPQGTIQY
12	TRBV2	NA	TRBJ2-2	ASSVLAARSELF
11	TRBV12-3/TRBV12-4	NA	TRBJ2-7	ASRGSGRSEQY
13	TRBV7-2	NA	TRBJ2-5	ASSRAGSLQETQY
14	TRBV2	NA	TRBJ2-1	ASSLGTGSSYNEQF
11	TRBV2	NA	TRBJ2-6	ASRSSGANVLT
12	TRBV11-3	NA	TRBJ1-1	ASSLGPSGTEAF
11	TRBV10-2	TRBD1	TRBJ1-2	ASAPRQGGGYT
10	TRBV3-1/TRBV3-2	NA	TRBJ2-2	ASSQGPPELF
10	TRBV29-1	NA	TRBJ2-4	SVGAVQNIQY
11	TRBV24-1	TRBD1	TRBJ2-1	ATSGRTGNEQF
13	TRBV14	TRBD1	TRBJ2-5	ASSQVDRDQETQY
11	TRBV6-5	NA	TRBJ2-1	ASIRAVYNEQF
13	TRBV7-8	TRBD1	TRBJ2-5	ASSKQAGGGETQY
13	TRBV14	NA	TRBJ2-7	ASSQDRASFHEQY
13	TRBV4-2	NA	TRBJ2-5	ASSAMGQDQETQY
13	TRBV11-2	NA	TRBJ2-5	ASSIAGVERETQY
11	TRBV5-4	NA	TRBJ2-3	ASSLASTDTQY